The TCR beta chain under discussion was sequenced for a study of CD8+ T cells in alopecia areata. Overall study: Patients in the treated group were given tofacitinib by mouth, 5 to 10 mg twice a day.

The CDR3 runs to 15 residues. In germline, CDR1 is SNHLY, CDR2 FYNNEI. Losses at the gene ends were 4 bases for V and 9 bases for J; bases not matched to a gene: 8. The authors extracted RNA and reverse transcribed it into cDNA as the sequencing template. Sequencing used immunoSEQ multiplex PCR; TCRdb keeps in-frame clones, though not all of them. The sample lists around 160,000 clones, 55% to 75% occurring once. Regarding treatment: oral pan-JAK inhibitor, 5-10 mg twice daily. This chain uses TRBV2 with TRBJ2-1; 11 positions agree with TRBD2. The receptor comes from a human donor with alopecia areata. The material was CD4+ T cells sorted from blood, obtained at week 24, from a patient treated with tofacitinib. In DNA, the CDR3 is TGTGCCAGCAGTGGACTAGCGGGGAACGTGGGTGAGCAGTTCTTC. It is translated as CASSGLAGNVGEQFF.